Below are 26 T cell receptor beta chains sequenced from a single sample in a study of OX40 agonist ivuxolimab in advanced cancers. Libraries were prepared by immunoSEQ multiplex PCR; TCRdb keeps only in-frame clonotypes and omits some of them. There are some 40,000 clones in the sample; roughly 80% occur only once, and 35% to 40% lies in the top ten. Sample: CD4+ or CD8+ T cells sorted from blood, taken in a trial of the OX40 agonist ivuxolimab. Receptors originate from an adult with an advanced solid tumor such as melanoma, head and neck, liver or kidney cancer.

The table lists this clone with a few counts. The CDR3, as DNA: TGTGCCAGCAGGGGAAGGGCTGCCGGGGACGAGCAGTACTTC. Amino acid sequence: CASRGRAAGDEQYF. The chain links TRBV6-1 to TRBJ2-7; D is perhaps TRBD2 (5 bases). Germline assignment: CDR1 MNHNS and CDR2 SASEGT. V was trimmed by 6 bases and J by 5 bases, leaving 17 bases between them. The CDR3 contains 14 residues.

V and J are TRBV7-9 and TRBJ2-7, with D possibly being TRBD1 (5 bases). The CDR3 is 14 residues long. V lost 1 base and J 5 bases, leaving 12 bases between the germline ends. Germline values: CDR1 SEHNR, CDR2 FQNEAQ (reference sequence). CDR3 sequence: CASSLGRTLDEQYF. In DNA form, the CDR3 reads TGTGCCAGCAGCTTAGGACGGACACTCGACGAGCAGTACTTC.

This rearrangement joins TRBV6-5 to TRBJ1-1; TRBD1 matches at 7 bases. This CDR3 is 13 amino acids long. J lost 6 bases, V lost 4 bases, and 5 bases had no gene match. Germline lookup yields CDR1 MNHEY and CDR2 SVGAGI. The CDR3 sequence: CASSSVGGSEAFF. The CDR3 DNA is TGTGCCAGCAGTTCGGTAGGGGGCTCTGAAGCTTTCTTT.

V gene TRBV13 combines with J gene TRBJ2-7; no clear D. CDR1 PRHDT and CDR2 FYEKMQ come from the germline V gene (reference sequence). The V and J ends lost 1 base and 2 bases respectively, with 9 bases between them. The CDR3 totals 14 residues. CDR3 bases: TGTGCCAGCAGCTTAGAACCTAGACCCTACGAGCAGTACTTC. Encoded protein: CASSLEPRPYEQYF.

The chain links TRBV2 to TRBJ2-1, with D unclear. Trimming left V 6 bases short and J 10 bases short, with 10 bases between. The V gene's germline CDR1 is SNHLY and CDR2 FYNNEI. The CDR3 loop spans 11 amino acids. Here the CDR3 DNA reads TGTGCCAGCAGGTTGGGGATGGAGCAGTTCTTC. It specifies CASRLGMEQFF.

The gene calls are TRBV7-9 and TRBJ2-7; 10 positions agree with TRBD2. Trimming took 7 bases from V and 3 from J; bases not matched to a gene: 9. This CDR3 spans 15 amino acids. Germline CDR1 SEHNR, CDR2 FQNEAQ (reference sequence). CDR3 nucleotides: TGTGCCAGCATCCCTAGCGGGGGAGGTCACTACGAGCAGTACTTC. Translating it yields CASIPSGGGHYEQYF.

The chain employs TRBV10-3 and TRBJ2-7; tentatively, D is TRBD1 (6 bases). This CDR3 has 16 amino acids. Trimming pared 3 bases from V and 0 bases from J, leaving 15 bases between. Germline lookup yields CDR1 ENHRY and CDR2 SYGVKD. The CDR3 sequence: CAISETFTGLSYEQYF. CDR3 coding DNA: TGTGCCATCAGTGAAACATTTACAGGGCTCTCCTACGAGCAGTACTTC.

The chain is built from TRBV5-4 and TRBJ2-5; D is unclear. Germline V gives CDR1 SGHNT, CDR2 YYREEE (reference sequence). CDR3 length equals 14 residues. Trimming stripped 0 bases from V and 5 bases from J, with 11 bases between. The CDR3 DNA sequence: TGTGCCAGCAGCTTGGAGGACCTTTGGGAGACCCAGTACTTC. It is translated as CASSLEDLWETQYF.

This clone was found once. The chain couples TRBV6-4 to TRBJ1-1, with D unresolved. The CDR3 extends over 13 amino acids. V was clipped by 5 bases and J by 1 base, with 8 bases between them. Per germline, CDR1 MRHNA and CDR2 SNTAGT. The CDR3 loop is CASSRTENTEAFF. The CDR3 coding sequence is TGTGCCAGCAGTCGGACGGAGAACACTGAAGCTTTCTTT.

This chain links TRBV19 with TRBJ1-2; possibly TRBD1 for D (5 bases). The CDR3 is made up of 14 amino acids. The germline V gene encodes CDR1 LNHDA and CDR2 SQIVND (reference sequence). Trimming cost V 7 bases and J 8 bases, with 20 bases left between them. Written as DNA, the CDR3 is TGTGCCAGTATCCCAAGGCAAGGGGCTCGCGGCTACACCTTC. Protein: CASIPRQGARGYTF. The entire variable domain, with the rest obtained from reference TRBV19 and TRBJ1-2, is as follows: DGGITQSPKYLFRKEGQNVTLSCEQNLNHDAMYWYRQDPGQGLRLIYYSQIVNDFQKGDIAEGYSVSREKKESFPLTVTSAQKNPTAFYLCASIPRQGARGYTFGSGTRLTVV.

This clone has more than one count but fewer than ten. The rearrangement joins TRBV2 to TRBJ2-7, with D unresolved. The V end was cut by 6 bases, the J end by 3 bases, with 12 bases between. The CDR3 has 13 residues. The germline V gene encodes CDR1 SNHLY and CDR2 FYNNEI. CDR3 sequence: CASSPTRVYEQYF. The CDR3 nucleotides are TGTGCCAGCAGCCCTACCCGGGTCTACGAGCAGTACTTC.

This clone was seen a handful of times. The chain recombines TRBV18 with TRBJ1-6; 9 bases agree with TRBD1. Germline V gives CDR1 KGHSH, CDR2 LQKENI. This CDR3 has 15 amino acids. The J segment lost 9 bases and the V segment lost 3 bases, leaving 6 bases of the junction unmatched. This CDR3 is CASSPGQGHRSPLHF. CDR3 bases: TGTGCCAGCTCACCGGGACAGGGCCACCGTTCACCCCTCCACTTT.

The chain joins TRBV4-1 to TRBJ1-3; D gene uncertain. The germline gives CDR1 MGHRA, CDR2 YSYEKL. This CDR3 is 13 amino acids long. V lost 2 bases and J 3 bases, leaving 5 bases between the germline ends. The CDR3 bases are TGCGCCAGCAGCCAACTAGATGGAAACACCATATATTTT. This translates into CASSQLDGNTIYF.

The genes are TRBV19 and TRBJ1-5, with a possible D match to TRBD1 (6 bases). Trimming took 7 bases from V and 0 from J, leaving 13 bases between them. This CDR3 is 15 amino acids long. Germline V gene lookup returns CDR1 LNHDA and CDR2 SQIVND (reference sequence). The CDR3 DNA follows: TGTGCCAGTACCGAGGGGGGAAATAGCAATCAGCCCCAGCATTTT. It translates to CASTEGGNSNQPQHF.

The chain carries TRBV9 and TRBJ2-3, with no clear D. V lost 0 bases and J lost 4, with 9 bases in between. This CDR3 contains 14 residues. Germline CDR1 reads SGDLS; CDR2 reads YYNGEE. The CDR3 region has the DNA TGTGCCAGCAGCGTAGATAGGTCGGCAGATACGCAGTATTTT. The encoded protein is CASSVDRSADTQYF.

As for this clone: Other DNA sequences in this specimen translate into the identical CDR3. The gene calls are TRBV2 and TRBJ1-2, with 7 bases identical to TRBD1. This CDR3 contains 13 residues. CDR1 is SNHLY, CDR2 FYNNEI, per germline. After removal of 3 bases from V and 2 bases from J, the junction contained 0 bases not matched to a gene. Written as DNA, the CDR3 is TGTGCCAGCAGTGAGGACAGGAACTATGGCTACACCTTC. Encoded protein: CASSEDRNYGYTF.

This sequence joins TRBV5-1 and TRBJ2-5; 8 bases match TRBD1. V lost 3 bases to trimming and J lost 1 base; unmatched junction nucleotides: 5. The CDR3 contains 15 residues. Germline V gene sequence: CDR1 SGHRS, CDR2 YFSETQ. CDR3 protein: CASSSTGALQETQYF. CDR3 bases: TGCGCCAGCAGCTCGACAGGGGCTCTCCAAGAGACCCAGTACTTC.

The chain has TRBV29-1 and TRBJ2-3; 7 nucleotides match TRBD1. V trimming: 4 bases; J trimming: 3 bases; junction bases outside the gene matches: 4. The CDR3 sequence is 13 residues long. Germline lookup yields CDR1 SQVTM and CDR2 ANQGSEA. CDR3 in DNA: TGCAGCGTTGCCCGACAGGGTACAGATACGCAGTATTTT. Amino acids: CSVARQGTDTQYF.

V gene TRBV5-1 combines with J gene TRBJ1-1; perhaps TRBD1 as D (6 bases). V lost 4 bases and J 1 base, leaving 14 bases between the germline ends. Germline-derived CDR1 and CDR2 are SGHRS and YFSETQ. The CDR3 covers 15 residues. The CDR3 sequence is CASSPTGTPNTEAFF. The CDR3 DNA reads as TGCGCCAGCAGCCCGACCGGGACACCGAACACTGAAGCTTTCTTT.

The chain links TRBV2 to TRBJ2-3, with 10 bases matching TRBD1. There are 16 residues in the CDR3. CDR1 and CDR2 from the germline V gene are SNHLY and FYNNEI. V gave up 2 bases and J gave up 3 bases; unmatched junction bases: 5. CDR3: CASSEPTGGRTDTQYF. The CDR3, as DNA: TGTGCCAGCAGTGAACCGACAGGGGGCAGGACAGATACGCAGTATTTT.

This clone has more than one count but fewer than ten. The rearrangement links TRBV5-4 to TRBJ2-3; weak D call: TRBD1 (7 bases). Deletions cut 2 bases from V and 3 bases from J, with 16 bases between. The CDR3 spans 16 residues. In germline, CDR1 is SGHNT, CDR2 YYREEE (reference sequence). CDR3 loop: CASSFGGPGGTDTQYF. In nucleotides, the CDR3 is TGTGCCAGCAGCTTCGGTGGGCCAGGGGGGACAGATACGCAGTATTTT.

V gene TRBV5-1 combines with J gene TRBJ1-1; TRBD1 might be the D (5 bases). Germline CDR1 and CDR2: SGHRS and YFSETQ. V was clipped by 0 bases and J by 1 base, with 10 bases between them. The CDR3 has 15 residues. CDR3 nucleotides: TGCGCCAGCAGCTTGGGGAGTGACAGGAACACTGAAGCTTTCTTT. The encoded protein is CASSLGSDRNTEAFF.

The chain uses TRBV4-1 and TRBJ2-7; TRBD2 matches at 8 bases. CDR1 and CDR2 from the germline V gene are MGHRA and YSYEKL. J gave up 7 bases and V 0 bases, and 5 bases lay outside the gene matches. The CDR3 length is 14 residues. The CDR3 region is CASSQEGLVGEQYF. The DNA for the CDR3 is TGCGCCAGCAGCCAAGAGGGACTAGTGGGGGAGCAGTACTTC.

V and J are TRBV12-2 and TRBJ1-5. TRBV12-2 constitutes a pseudogene. There are 15 residues in the CDR3. The CDR3 DNA follows: TGTGCAAGTCGCTTAGGGCGGTATAGCAATCAGCCCCAGCATTTT. This gives the protein CASRLGRYSNQPQHF.

This clone was seen more than once but under ten times. The chain has TRBV18 and TRBJ2-7, with D possibly being TRBD1 (6 bases). Per germline, CDR1 KGHSH and CDR2 LQKENI. Trimming stripped 3 bases from V and 1 base from J, with 13 bases between. This CDR3 has 15 residues. This chain's CDR3 is CASSPTIQGSYEQYF. In DNA, the CDR3 is TGTGCCAGCTCACCGACCATACAGGGTTCCTACGAGCAGTACTTC.

V gene TRBV6-1 combines with J gene TRBJ2-3; D is tentatively TRBD1 or TRBD2 (5 bases each). Germline lookup yields CDR1 MNHNS and CDR2 SASEGT. This CDR3 has 15 residues. V lost 1 base and J 5 bases, leaving 13 bases between the germline ends. The CDR3 coding sequence is TGTGCCAGCAGTGAAGGGGGACGGACTGGAGATACGCAGTATTTT. Amino acids: CASSEGGRTGDTQYF.